The 23 T cell receptor beta chains in this list originate from one sample, sequenced in a study of spatial heterogeneity in lung cancer. Using its own MiXCR run on the 5' RACE reads, TCRdb lists one record per CDR3 protein. The sample includes some 23,000 distinct CDR3 sequences, just under 7% seen only once; the top ten take roughly 13%. Stated time point: sample taken at primary tumor resection. Without sorting, whole RNA was sequenced from tumor, nontumor lung or frozen PBMC. The sample in question was PBMCs, obtained at surgery. These receptors were collected from a male donor with early-stage non-small cell lung cancer.

This clonotype was seen repeatedly, ten times or more. V is TRBV4-2 and J is TRBJ2-1, with D possibly being TRBD2 (7 bases). Germline V CDR1 and CDR2: LGHNA, YNFKEQ. Trimming took 1 base from V and 1 from J, leaving 11 bases between them. CDR3 length: 16 residues. In DNA form, the CDR3 reads TGTGCCAGCAGCCAAGTCAGCGGGACATCCTACAATGAGCAGTTCTTC. This gives the protein CASSQVSGTSYNEQFF.

This clonotype was seen repeatedly, ten times or more. The rearrangement links TRBV4-1 to TRBJ2-7; D perhaps matches TRBD1 (5 bases). Germline V CDR1 and CDR2: MGHRA, YSYEKL. V lost 6 bases, J lost 5 bases, and 14 bases lay in between. This CDR3 has 13 amino acids. CDR3 sequence (DNA): TGCGCCAGCAGAGGTCAGGGTCAGGACGAGCAGTACTTC. Translating gives CASRGQGQDEQYF.

The table lists this clonotype with many counts. This chain joins TRBV7-6 and TRBJ1-2; D is uncertain. Trimming stripped 5 bases from V and 4 bases from J, with 14 bases between. The germline CDR1 and CDR2 sequences are SGHVS and FNYEAQ. CDR3 length: 14 amino acids. The CDR3 reads CASSPTDRPYGYTF. The CDR3 DNA reads TGTGCCAGCAGCCCTACAGACCGGCCCTATGGCTACACCTTC.

This clonotype has a count of ten or more. The J gene is TRBJ2-2, the V gene TRBV5-1; D is undetermined. Between the trimmed V and J ends, which lost 1 base and 0 bases, there was a span of 10 bases. Germline V lookup: CDR1 SGHRS, CDR2 YFSETQ. CDR3 length equals 16 residues. CDR3 amino acids: CASSLPGAANTGELFF. The CDR3 DNA follows: TGCGCCAGCAGCTTGCCCGGAGCCGCGAACACCGGGGAGCTGTTTTTT.

This clonotype was detected only a few times. This rearrangement joins TRBV5-1 to TRBJ2-2, with 10 nucleotides matching TRBD2. The V gene's germline CDR1 is SGHRS and CDR2 YFSETQ. The CDR3 contains 18 residues. Germline trimming cut 0 bases from V and 4 bases from J; bases unmatched to any gene: 9. The CDR3 spells CASSLELGTSEATGELFF. CDR3 DNA: TGCGCCAGCAGCTTGGAACTTGGGACTAGCGAGGCCACCGGGGAGCTGTTTTTT. The whole variable domain, remainder taken from reference TRBV5-1 and TRBJ2-2, is KAGVTQTPRYLIKTRGQQVTLSCSPISGHRSVSWYQQTPGQGLQFLFEYFSETQRNKGNFPGRFSGRQFSNSRSEMNVSTLELGDSALYLCASSLELGTSEATGELFFGEGSRLTVL.

This clonotype was seen more than once but under ten times. J is TRBJ2-3 and V is TRBV20-1; the match to TRBD2 covers 8 bases. V lost 6 bases, J lost 3 bases, and 11 bases stayed unmatched. Germline loops: CDR1 DFQATT, CDR2 SNEGSKA (reference sequence). This CDR3 is 15 amino acids long. CDR3 coding DNA: TGCAGTGCCCCAAGGGGGAGCGGGGGAACAGATACGCAGTATTTT. Protein sequence: CSAPRGSGGTDTQYF.

In this sample, this clonotype turned up many times. The rearrangement links TRBV3-1 to TRBJ2-7; D possibly corresponds to TRBD1 (6 bases). In germline, CDR1 is LGHDT, CDR2 YNNKEL (reference sequence). Trimming shortened V by 2 bases and J by 2 bases, and 10 bases separated the two germline ends. There are 14 residues in the CDR3. The CDR3 loop is CASSQRQVPYEQYF. CDR3 DNA sequence: TGTGCCAGCAGCCAAAGACAGGTCCCCTACGAGCAGTACTTC.

This clonotype occurred a few times. The J gene is TRBJ2-7, the V gene TRBV7-2; D is unclear. The V gene lost 5 bases and the J gene lost 0 bases, with 11 bases spanning the gap. Germline V gene sequence: CDR1 SGHTA, CDR2 FQGNSA. The CDR3 spans 14 residues. The CDR3 coding sequence is TGTGCCAGCAGCAGGAGTCAGGACTCCTACGAGCAGTACTTC. This gives the protein CASSRSQDSYEQYF.

This clonotype was recorded many times. This sequence joins TRBV24-1 and TRBJ1-2, with 7 bases that match TRBD1. The length of the CDR3 is 15 residues. The J segment lost 2 bases and the V segment lost 1 base, leaving 3 bases of the junction unmatched. Germline V gene sequence: CDR1 KGHDR, CDR2 SFDVKD. The CDR3 DNA follows: TGTGCCACCAGTGATTTTCGACAGGGAAACTATGGCTACACCTTC. This gives the protein CATSDFRQGNYGYTF.

The chain links TRBV15 to TRBJ2-3; 11 positions agree with TRBD2. The CDR3 spans 19 residues. Germline CDR1 LNHNV, CDR2 YYDKDF (reference sequence). The V segment lost 6 bases and the J segment 0 bases; nucleotides outside the gene matches: 14. The chain's CDR3 is CATRGRLAGGAPSTDTQYF. CDR3 nucleotide sequence: TGTGCCACCAGGGGTCGCCTAGCGGGGGGCGCTCCGAGCACAGATACGCAGTATTTT.

This clonotype has a count of ten or more. The rearrangement joins TRBV28 to TRBJ2-3, with 8 nucleotides matching TRBD2. Germline CDR1 is MDHEN and CDR2 is SYDVKM. The V and J ends lost 6 bases and 14 bases, in that order; junction bases with no gene match: 1. This CDR3 has 9 residues. The CDR3 protein is CASRTSGYF. Here the CDR3 DNA reads TGTGCCAGCAGAACTAGCGGGTATTTT.

Only a few counts were recorded for this clonotype. This sequence joins TRBV19 and TRBJ2-6; D not certain. The ends were cut back, 5 bases at V and 0 bases at J, with 14 bases in the middle. The CDR3 covers 17 residues. CDR1 and CDR2 (germline): LNHDA, SQIVND (reference sequence). The CDR3 is CASSPAVYLSGANVLTF. The CDR3 DNA is TGTGCCAGTAGTCCCGCTGTCTACCTCTCTGGGGCCAACGTCCTGACTTTC.

This clonotype appeared many times. The chain carries TRBV10-3 and TRBJ2-5; D is unresolved. The germline gives CDR1 ENHRY, CDR2 SYGVKD. Trimming took 6 bases from V and 0 from J, leaving 5 bases between them. This CDR3 is 12 amino acids long. CDR3 DNA: TGTGCCATCAGACAGAACCAAGAGACCCAGTACTTC. It encodes CAIRQNQETQYF.

The chain combines TRBV5-6 with TRBJ2-1; D is uncertain. The CDR3 runs to 14 residues. V gave up 0 bases and J gave up 6 bases, with 10 bases separating them. The germline gives CDR1 SGHDT, CDR2 YYEEEE. The CDR3 bases are TGTGCCAGCAGCTTGGGCGCTCGGGTCAATGAGCAGTTCTTC. The encoded protein is CASSLGARVNEQFF.

The chain combines TRBV19 with TRBJ2-1; 7 positions match TRBD1. From germline, CDR1 is LNHDA and CDR2 SQIVND (reference sequence). CDR3 length: 14 amino acids. V lost 3 bases, J lost 6 bases, and 5 bases stayed unmatched. CDR3 coding DNA: TGTGCCAGTAGTATCCGGACAGGAAGCAATGAGCAGTTCTTC. Translated, it gives CASSIRTGSNEQFF.

This clonotype has ten or more counts. This chain links TRBV20-1 with TRBJ2-7; TRBD1 is a possible D gene (6 bases). Between the trimmed V and J ends, which lost 5 bases and 7 bases, there was a span of 15 bases. The V gene's germline CDR1 is DFQATT and CDR2 SNEGSKA (reference sequence). The CDR3 is 12 amino acids. CDR3 in DNA: TGCAGTGCTTGGATCAGGGGTGGAGAGCAGTACTTC. This encodes CSAWIRGGEQYF.

This clonotype was counted many times. The chain is built from TRBV28 and TRBJ1-2; weak D call: TRBD1 (5 bases). The CDR3 loop spans 13 amino acids. Trimming pared 6 bases from V and 8 bases from J, leaving 16 bases between. Germline V CDR1 and CDR2: MDHEN, SYDVKM. DNA of the CDR3: TGTGCCAGCAGGCTAGACGGGGGGAAAGGCTACACCTTC. It yields the protein CASRLDGGKGYTF.

The chain carries TRBV5-8 and TRBJ2-3, with 8 bases lining up with TRBD1. The CDR3 has 14 amino acids. CDR1 SGHTS and CDR2 YDEGEE come from the germline V gene. The trim removed 4 bases at V and 7 bases at J, leaving 8 bases unmatched. Here the CDR3 reads CASSADRARNTQYF. The CDR3, as DNA: TGTGCCAGCAGCGCGGACAGGGCGCGGAATACGCAGTATTTT.

There are many counts of this clonotype. This rearrangement joins TRBV10-3 to TRBJ2-3; 7 bases map to TRBD1. V was pared by 6 bases and J by 3 bases, with 9 bases of the junction left unmatched. From germline, CDR1 is ENHRY and CDR2 SYGVKD. The length of the CDR3 is 15 residues. This CDR3 is CAIRIATGATDTQYF. In DNA form, the CDR3 reads TGTGCCATCAGAATCGCAACAGGGGCGACAGATACGCAGTATTTT.

This clonotype was recorded at least ten times. This chain connects TRBV9 to TRBJ2-1; D ambiguous. The CDR3 totals 17 residues. Trimming took 3 bases from V and 2 from J, leaving 18 bases between them. From germline, CDR1 is SGDLS and CDR2 YYNGEE. CDR3 sequence reads: CASSAGPEHPPYNEQFF. CDR3 in DNA: TGTGCCAGCAGCGCCGGCCCAGAACACCCTCCCTACAATGAGCAGTTCTTC.

This clonotype came up a few times. The CDR3 reads CASRMDKSSGANVLTF. CDR3 DNA: TGCGCCAGCAGGATGGACAAATCCTCTGGGGCCAACGTCCTGACTTTC. The genes are TRBV5-1 and TRBJ2-6; perhaps TRBD1 as D (5 bases). V shed 5 bases and J shed 0 bases, with 12 bases lying between them. The CDR3 length is 16 residues. Germline CDR1 and CDR2: SGHRS and YFSETQ.

This clonotype was found many times. J is TRBJ2-7 and V is TRBV28; D possibly corresponds to TRBD1 (5 bases). This CDR3 spans 15 amino acids. V lost 4 bases, J lost 0 bases, and 13 bases lay in between. CDR1 and CDR2 (germline): MDHEN, SYDVKM. The CDR3 loop is CASSYSRVSSYEQYF. CDR3 in DNA: TGTGCCAGCAGTTACTCCAGGGTTTCCTCCTACGAGCAGTACTTC.

Only a few counts were recorded for this clonotype. The chain has TRBV24-1 and TRBJ2-1; 9 bases match TRBD1. The V gene's germline CDR1 is KGHDR and CDR2 SFDVKD. This CDR3 is built from 16 residues. V trimming: 5 bases; J trimming: 6 bases; junction bases outside the gene matches: 10. CDR3 protein: CATSAPDRGHGNEQFF. The CDR3 DNA is TGTGCCACCAGTGCCCCGGACAGGGGTCACGGCAATGAGCAGTTCTTC.